This TCR beta chain was sequenced in a study of post-analysis software for immune sequencing data. Overall study context: Clinical courses comprised relapsing-remitting, secondary progressive and progressive-relapsing multiple sclerosis.

TCR beta cDNA libraries had unique molecular identifiers. T cells, about 0.85 to 11 million of them, yielded roughly 550,000 cDNA molecules. MiXCR, run by TCRdb on the PCR reads, gives a single entry per CDR3 protein. In the table there are roughly 620,000 distinct CDR3 sequences, 44% of which are singletons. This clonotype was seen only once. Its target is unknown. The study, taken as a whole, reports: Significantly decreased normalized Chao1 diversity was recorded for multiple sclerosis patients relative to controls. Compared with controls, patients had more of 4 to 6 TRBV segments, including TRBV5-6, TRBV5-1 and TRBV20-1. Samples made in the same batch grouped tightly together by F measure.

From germline, CDR1 is SEHNR and CDR2 FQNEAQ (reference sequence). This CDR3 is built from 15 residues. Unmatched junction bases numbered 8, after V lost 5 bases and J lost 6 bases. The TCR comes from a girl aged 10 to 17 with multiple sclerosis. Material for sequencing was blood. This rearrangement joins TRBV7-9 to TRBJ2-1; 9 nucleotides agree with TRBD2. CDR3 DNA: TGTGCCAGCAGCCCTAGCGGGGAGACATGCAATGAGCAGTTCTTC. Protein product: CASSPSGETCNEQFF.